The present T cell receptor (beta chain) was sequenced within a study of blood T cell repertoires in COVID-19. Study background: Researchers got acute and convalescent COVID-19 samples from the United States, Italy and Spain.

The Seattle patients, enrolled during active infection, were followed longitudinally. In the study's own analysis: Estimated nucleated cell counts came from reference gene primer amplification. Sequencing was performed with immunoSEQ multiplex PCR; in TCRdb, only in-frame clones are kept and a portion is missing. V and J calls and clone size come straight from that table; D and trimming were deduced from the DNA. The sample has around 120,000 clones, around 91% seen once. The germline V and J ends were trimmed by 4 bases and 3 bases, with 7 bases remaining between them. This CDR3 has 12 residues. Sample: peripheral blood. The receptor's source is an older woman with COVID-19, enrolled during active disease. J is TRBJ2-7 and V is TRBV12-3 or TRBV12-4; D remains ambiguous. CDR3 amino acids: CASSSGVYEQYF. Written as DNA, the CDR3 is TGTGCCAGCAGTTCCGGTGTCTACGAGCAGTACTTC.